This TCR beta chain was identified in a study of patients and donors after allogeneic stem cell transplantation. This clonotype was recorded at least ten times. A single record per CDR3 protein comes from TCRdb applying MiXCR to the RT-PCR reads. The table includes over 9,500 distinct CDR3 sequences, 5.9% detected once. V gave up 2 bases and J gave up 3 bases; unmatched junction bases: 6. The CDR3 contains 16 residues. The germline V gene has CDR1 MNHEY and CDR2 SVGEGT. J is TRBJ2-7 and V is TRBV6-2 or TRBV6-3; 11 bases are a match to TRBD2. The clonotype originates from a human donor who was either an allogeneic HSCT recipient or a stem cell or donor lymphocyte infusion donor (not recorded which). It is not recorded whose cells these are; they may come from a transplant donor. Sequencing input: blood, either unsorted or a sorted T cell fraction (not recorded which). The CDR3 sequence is CASSYPTSGMGYEQYF. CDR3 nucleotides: TGTGCCAGCAGTTACCCGACTAGCGGGATGGGCTACGAGCAGTACTTC.